The source of this T cell receptor (beta chain) is a study of blood T cell repertoires in COVID-19 (dated by TCRdb to 2019 to 2021). Some background on the complete study: The collaborator samples originated in the United States, Italy and Spain and spanned the acute and convalescent phases of COVID-19. The material from the prospective study consisted of cDNA or gDNA derived from T cells, B-cell-depleted T cells, or PBMCs. HLA class I and class II types, where available, came from metadata supplied by the sample provider rather than from assay-based typing. The dataset comprised deeply sampled blood TCRbeta repertoires from subjects exposed to, actively infected with, or recovered from COVID-19. The repertoires were released in a freely available public database intended as a resource for research on the immune response to SARS-CoV-2. Nearly every sample came with metadata listing a de-identified subject ID, COVID-19 status, age in years and sex. The samples were drawn from the first 160 participants of the ongoing ImmuneRACE study and from 1,254 subjects provided by 6 global collaborators. Study-level results and caveats: How much clinical and demographic metadata was included differed by source and by participant, and the metadata was provided uncurated.

As concerns this clone: Its antigen target is currently unknown. No much larger clonotype is one base removed from it; base qualities were not supplied.

Relative to germline, V is 2 bases shorter and J is 4 bases shorter, with 17 bases between their ends. The germline V gene yields MNHEY for CDR1 and SVGEGT for CDR2. CDR3 length: 16 amino acids, cysteine to phenylalanine. The only DNA kept is the CDR3, 48 bases in frame from the first base. TCRbeta CDR3 regions were amplified from genomic DNA using the immunoSEQ Assay, a bias-controlled multiplex PCR. Turning to the authors' computational methods: The number of nucleated cells in each sample was estimated by amplification of reference gene primers within the assay. To quantify the absolute abundance of each unique TCRbeta CDR3 rearrangement, sequence reads were collapsed and filtered. For each sample, productive Simpson clonality was calculated as the square root of Simpson's diversity index across productive rearrangements. TCRdb holds this immuneACCESS table with in-frame rearrangements only. Some clones are missing; in checked studies, unresolved V genes explain under half, and the rest has no known cause. V and J calls and clone size are as listed in that table; D and trimming were resolved from the DNA. This sample lists 90,000 or so clones; roughly 89% were detected once. 15% to 20% of the sample is held by the ten biggest clonotypes.

One collaborating source in Seattle enrolled patients during active infection and followed them longitudinally through the course of disease. Whole blood was collected in K2EDTA tubes by collaborating institutions according to the institutions' own protocols. For TCRbeta analysis, collaborators shipped samples in one of three forms: frozen whole blood, isolated PBMCs, or DNA extracted from either of those sample types. Input material: peripheral blood. This sequence was found in a woman aged 55-70 years with COVID-19, enrolled during active disease. The rearrangement combines TRBV6-2 or TRBV6-3 with TRBJ1-2; TRBD1 is perhaps the D gene, given 5 matching bases. The CDR3 protein: CASSYPLGREAYGYTF. The sequenced DNA: TGTGCCAGCAGTTACCCCCTCGGCAGGGAGGCCTATGGCTACACCTTC.